The TCR beta chain described here comes from a study of persistence of HIV-infected CD4 T cells (TCRdb year 2020). Turning to the overall study: The median time the participants had spent on suppressive ART was 8 years. Proviral sequencing was used to assess clonality among infected cells, whereas TCRbeta sequencing gauged the clonality of all cells within each sorted population. Cross-participant TCR cluster analysis included roughly 8 participants for CMV and more than five participants for Gag. Apart from a couple of participants who underwent leukapheresis at a single time point, peripheral blood samples of up to roughly 200 mL were collected from participants at multiple time points. The study isolated CMV- and HIV-1 Gag-responding CD4+ T cells from ART-treated individuals to examine antigen-driven clonal expansion of HIV-1-infected cells. Broader findings and caveats from the paper: Significantly lower TCRbeta richness was observed in CMV- and Gag-responding cells than in anti-CD3/anti-CD28-responding cells, and higher oligoclonality was observed in CMV-responding cells than in CD3/CD28-stimulated and Gag-responding cells. Antigen-responding cells were enriched for expanded CDR3beta sequences that were degenerate, which suggests that CD4+ responses to CMV and Gag underwent convergent selection. Bulk TCR analyses could not be limited to the rare CMV-responding cells that actually contained HIV-1 proviruses. The study involved few individuals and tested only a limited range of antigens. Within the same sorted populations, TCR oligoclonality correlated with proviral oligoclonality.

The treatment or condition label, read with the paper, signifies: suppressive antiretroviral therapy. A pool of overlapping 15-mer peptides from HIV-1 Gag, at 1 ug per peptide per mL, was used to stimulate the cells. Responding CD4+ T cells were sorted by upregulation of both CD40 ligand and CD69. Participants were HIV-1-infected adults who started suppressive ART during chronic infection. Plasma HIV-1 RNA had been undetectable (below 50 copies/mL) in participants for at least 4 years. To be included, participants needed a CD4+ T cell count above 400 cells/uL and a positive CMV serology. Before stimulation, PBMCs were isolated using density centrifugation and depleted of CD8+ T cells. For about 17 hours, the CD8-depleted PBMCs were stimulated with anti-CD28/CD49d costimulation, a CD40-blocking antibody, and enfuvirtide to prevent new infections. Cell sorting was done on a Beckman Coulter MoFlo Legacy or XDP sorter, and dead cells were excluded with propidium iodide. Genomic DNA was extracted using the QIAamp DNA Mini Kit for samples with more than one million cells and using the Quick-DNA Microprep Kit for all other samples.

Via the germline V gene, CDR1 is SGHTS and CDR2 YDEGEE. The CDR3, cysteine through phenylalanine, is 15 amino acids long. Of all the DNA, just the CDR3 is kept, 45 bases in frame from base 1. V was cut back by 2 bases and J by 0 bases, leaving a gap of 12 bases between them. As for this clone: It lacks a known antigen. Qualities for individual bases were not recorded, and no much larger clone is one base off.

The immunoSEQ hsTCRB assay version 4, run in survey mode, was used to sequence TCRbeta repertoires from genomic DNA. For TCRbeta sequencing, genomic DNA was diluted to around 9.7 ng/uL, and up to 1 ug was used per sample. The paper's processing steps were these. TCRbeta data were analyzed in ImmunoSeq Analyzer 3.0, with diversity computed on productive nucleotide rearrangements. Lower-bound TCR diversity was estimated with the improved Chao index, and clonality with the Gini coefficient using the Immunarch R package. When different nucleotide rearrangements encoded the same CDR3beta amino acid sequence, each rearrangement was treated as a distinct clonotype. TCRbeta sequences significantly enriched in antigen-responding cells relative to anti-CD3/anti-CD28-activated cells were identified by differential abundance analysis. GLIPH2 grouped TCRs by predicted peptide-MHC specificity, both within each participant and across combined participant data sets. Not all clones reach the TCRdb copy of this immuneACCESS table, which keeps in-frame sequences only. Checked studies attribute under half of the gap to unresolved V genes and leave the rest unexplained. V and J calls and clone size are given by that table; D and trimming were obtained from the DNA. The sample data list under 40,000 clones, and roughly three quarters of these were observed just once. Clones ranked in the top ten supply 1.4% of the sample.

The material was CD4+ T cells sorted from PBMCs after roughly 18-hour stimulation, obtained from a patient who received antiretroviral therapy. The sample's cell subset or site label, in plain terms: CD40L+CD69+ CD4 T cells responding to HIV-1 Gag peptides. The V and J genes are TRBV5-8 and TRBJ2-7, with the D gene too uncertain to name. This clonotype originated in an adult man with HIV who was CMV-seropositive. The sequenced DNA: TGTGCCAGCAGCTTAATCTGGTCTAGCTCCTACGAGCAGTACTTC. It translates as CASSLIWSSSYEQYF. With the rest looked up from the reference TRBV5-8 and TRBJ2-7 genes rather than sequenced, the full variable domain is EAGVTQSPTHLIKTRGQQATLRCSPISGHTSVYWYQQALGLGLQFLLWYDEGEERNRGNFPPRFSGRQFPNYSSELNVNALELEDSALYLCASSLIWSSSYEQYFGPGTRLTVT.